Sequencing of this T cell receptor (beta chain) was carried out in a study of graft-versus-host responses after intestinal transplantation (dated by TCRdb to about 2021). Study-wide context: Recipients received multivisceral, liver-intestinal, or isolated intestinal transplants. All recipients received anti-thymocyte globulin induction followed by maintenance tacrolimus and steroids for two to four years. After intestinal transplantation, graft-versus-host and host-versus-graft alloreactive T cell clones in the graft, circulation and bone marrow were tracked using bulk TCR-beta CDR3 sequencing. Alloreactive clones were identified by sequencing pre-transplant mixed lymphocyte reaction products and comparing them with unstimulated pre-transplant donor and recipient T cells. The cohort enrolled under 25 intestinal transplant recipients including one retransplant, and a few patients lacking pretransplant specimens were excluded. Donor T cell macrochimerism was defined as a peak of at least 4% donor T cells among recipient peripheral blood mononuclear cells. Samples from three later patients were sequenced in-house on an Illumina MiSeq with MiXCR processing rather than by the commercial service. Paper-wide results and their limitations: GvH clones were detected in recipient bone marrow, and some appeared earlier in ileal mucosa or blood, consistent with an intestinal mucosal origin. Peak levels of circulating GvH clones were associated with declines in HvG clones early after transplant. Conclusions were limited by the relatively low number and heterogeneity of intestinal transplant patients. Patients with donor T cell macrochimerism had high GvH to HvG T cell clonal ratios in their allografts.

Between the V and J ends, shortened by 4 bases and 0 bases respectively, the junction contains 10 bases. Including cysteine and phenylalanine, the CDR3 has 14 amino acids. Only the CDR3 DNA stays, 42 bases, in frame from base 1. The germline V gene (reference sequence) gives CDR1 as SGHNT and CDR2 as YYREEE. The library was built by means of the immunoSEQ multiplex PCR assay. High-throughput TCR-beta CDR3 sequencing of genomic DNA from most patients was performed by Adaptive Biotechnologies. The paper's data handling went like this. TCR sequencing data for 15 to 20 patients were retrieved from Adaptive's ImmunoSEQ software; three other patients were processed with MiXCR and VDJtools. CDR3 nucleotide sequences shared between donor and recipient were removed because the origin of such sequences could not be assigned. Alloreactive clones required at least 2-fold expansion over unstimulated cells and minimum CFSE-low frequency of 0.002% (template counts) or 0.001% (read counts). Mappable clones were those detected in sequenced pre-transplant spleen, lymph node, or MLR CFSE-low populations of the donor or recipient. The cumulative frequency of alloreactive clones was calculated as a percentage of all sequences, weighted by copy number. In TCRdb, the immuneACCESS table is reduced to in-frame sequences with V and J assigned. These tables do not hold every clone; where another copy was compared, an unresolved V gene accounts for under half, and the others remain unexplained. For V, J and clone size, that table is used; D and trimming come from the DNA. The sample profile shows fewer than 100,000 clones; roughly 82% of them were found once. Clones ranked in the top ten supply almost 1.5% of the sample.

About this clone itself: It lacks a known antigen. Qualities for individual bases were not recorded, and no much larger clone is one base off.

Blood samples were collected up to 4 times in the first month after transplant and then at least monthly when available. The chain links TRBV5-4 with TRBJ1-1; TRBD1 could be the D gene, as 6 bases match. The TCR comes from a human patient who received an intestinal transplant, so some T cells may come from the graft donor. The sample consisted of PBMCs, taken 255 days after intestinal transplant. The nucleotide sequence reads TGTGCCAGCAGCGCCAGGGGCATGAACACTGAAGCTTTCTTT. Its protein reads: CASSARGMNTEAFF.